These T cell receptor beta chains were read from a single sample in a study of cytomegalovirus exposure and HLA in healthy donors. Clones were sequenced by immunoSEQ multiplex PCR, and TCRdb holds only the in-frame ones, with some missing. The sample consists of about 130,000 clones, about 74% of them appearing once. The sample taken for sequencing was PBMCs. The source of these receptors is a middle-aged man in good health and CMV-seronegative. CDR3s include the opening cysteine and the closing phenylalanine or tryptophan. A D gene is named only where the DNA matches it firmly. The listing skips clone size in some rows; elsewhere it reads once, few, many or a size class.

few | TRBJ2-1 | TRBD2 | TRBV2 | TGTGCCAGCAGTGAACAACTAGCGGGAGAGGATGAGCAGTTCTTC | CASSEQLAGEDEQFF
NA | TRBJ1-2 | NA | TRBV30 | TGTGCCTGGAGTAACAGCCTTAACTATGGCTACACCTTC | CAWSNSLNYGYTF
few | TRBJ1-2 | NA | TRBV6-5 | TGTGCCAGCAGTCCCCTGCAGGGCCGCTATGGCTACACCTTC | CASSPLQGRYGYTF
NA | TRBJ2-5 | NA | TRBV11-3 | TGTGCCAGCAGCTCACCGCCAGGGGCTGCCACAAGGGTGGGGACGGCCCAGTACTTC | CASSSPPGAATRVGTAQYF
NA | TRBJ2-3 | TRBD1 | TRBV6-5 | TGTGCCAGCAGTTACCCCGGGACAGCCGTAATTAGGCAGTATTTT | CASSYPGTAVIRQYF
NA | TRBJ2-3 | NA | TRBV7-2 | TGTGCCAGCAGCTTAGGTAGCGGAAGCACAGATACGCAGTATTTT | CASSLGSGSTDTQYF
NA | TRBJ2-7 | NA | TRBV4-1 | TGCGCCAGCAGCCAAGGGCTCAGGGGAATCTACGAGCAGTACTTC | CASSQGLRGIYEQYF
once | TRBJ1-5 | NA | TRBV6-1 | TGTGCCAGCTCACAGAACTCTCGTCAGCCCCAGCATTTT | CASSQNSRQPQHF
NA | TRBJ1-1 | TRBD1 | TRBV27 | TGTGCCAGCGGCCGGGACAGGGGCACTGAAGCTTTCTTT | CASGRDRGTEAFF
NA | TRBJ1-2 | NA | TRBV6-5 | TGTGCCAGCAGTTCCCGGGGAGGGAGTAACTATGGCTACACCTTC | CASSSRGGSNYGYTF
NA | TRBJ2-1 | TRBD2 | TRBV9 | TGTGCCAGCAGCGTAGGGGGCGGGAGCTCCTACAATGAGCAGTTCTTC | CASSVGGGSSYNEQFF
NA | TRBJ1-2 | NA | TRBV11-1 | TGTGCCAGCACCCCGGGGTTCGGGGAGTACTATGGCTACACCTTC | CASTPGFGEYYGYTF
NA | TRBJ2-4 | TRBD2 | TRBV18 | TGTGCCAGCTCACCCCGGGACTACCCTCCCCTTCAGTACTTC | CASSPRDYPPLQYF
NA | TRBJ2-2 | NA | TRBV5-1 | TGCGCCAGCAGCTTGCCCACCGCCGTCACAAGACAAAACACCGGGGAGCTGTTTTTT | CASSLPTAVTRQNTGELFF
NA | TRBJ2-3 | TRBD2 | TRBV7-8 | TGTGCCAGCAGCCTCCGGGCGGGAGGGGATACGCAGTATTTT | CASSLRAGGDTQYF
NA | TRBJ1-5 | TRBD1 | TRBV6-5 | TGTGCCAGCAGTATGCAGGGGGCCGGTAATCAGCCCCAGCATTTT | CASSMQGAGNQPQHF
NA | TRBJ2-5 | TRBD1 | TRBV5-1 | TGCGCCAGCAGTTCCGGGACAGGGGGCGGAGAGACCCAGTACTTC | CASSSGTGGGETQYF
few | TRBJ2-1 | TRBD2 | TRBV2 | TGTGCCAGCAGACGATTAGCGGGGGGACGGAATGAGCAGTTCTTC | CASRRLAGGRNEQFF
NA | TRBJ1-5 | NA | TRBV18 | TGTGCCAGCTCACCACCGGGGCAGTCGTATAGCAATCAGCCCCAGCATTTT | CASSPPGQSYSNQPQHF
few | TRBJ2-5 | TRBD1 | TRBV6-1 | TGTGCCAGCAGTCGAAGGACAGGAGAAGAGACCCAGTACTTC | CASSRRTGEETQYF
once | TRBJ2-7 | TRBD2 | TRBV13 | TGTGCCAGCAGCCCAAGAACTAGCGTCGCCTACGAGCAGTACTTC | CASSPRTSVAYEQYF
NA | TRBJ1-2 | TRBD1 | TRBV7-9 | TGTGCCAGCAGCTTACTAGACAGGGGGCTCAACTATGGCTACACCTTC | CASSLLDRGLNYGYTF
NA | TRBJ2-7 | NA | TRBV6-1 | TGTGCCACTCCGGACACCCCTTTCCTCGAGCAGTACTTC | CATPDTPFLEQYF
NA | TRBJ2-3 | TRBD2 | TRBV10-2 | TGCGCCAGCAGGGGGAGCGGGAGGGCGGTAGATACGCAGTATTTT | CASRGSGRAVDTQYF
NA | TRBJ1-2 | NA | TRBV5-4 | TGTGCCAGCAGCTTGAGTATTGGGCCAGGGGTCGGCTACACCTTC | CASSLSIGPGVGYTF
NA | TRBJ2-1 | TRBD1 | TRBV29-1 | TGCAGCGGTGTCCGGGACAGGGGGCTTGTTGAGCAGTTCTTC | CSGVRDRGLVEQFF
once | TRBJ2-3 | NA | TRBV15 | TGTGCCACCAGCAGATCGACGGGAGATACGCAGTATTTT | CATSRSTGDTQYF
NA | TRBJ2-3 | NA | TRBV7-2 | TGTGCCAGTAGAGGGGGTGGGGCAGATACGCAGTATTTT | CASRGGGADTQYF
NA | TRBJ2-3 | NA | TRBV7-9 | TGTGCCAGCAGCTTAGGCCTACTAGCTGGCACAGATACGCAGTATTTT | CASSLGLLAGTDTQYF
NA | TRBJ2-5 | NA | TRBV27 | TGTGCCAGCAGTTTATTGGGGGCTGGGGAGACCCAGTACTTC | CASSLLGAGETQYF
NA | TRBJ1-2 | NA | TRBV25-1 | TGTGCCAGCAGTGAATACAAGGGAGAAGGCTATGGCTACACCTTC | CASSEYKGEGYGYTF
NA | TRBJ2-3 | TRBD2 | TRBV6-4 | TGTGCCAGCAGTGCTAGCGGGGAATTCACAGATACGCAGTATTTT | CASSASGEFTDTQYF
NA | TRBJ1-4 | NA | TRBV27 | TGTGCCAGCAGTTTACGATTTTGGGGGGAGCGGCTGTTTTTT | CASSLRFWGERLFF
NA | TRBJ2-7 | TRBD2 | TRBV4-1 | TGCGCCAGCAGCCAATCAGCGGGGGGTTCCTACGAGCAGTACTTC | CASSQSAGGSYEQYF
NA | TRBJ1-2 | NA | TRBV10-3 | TGTGCCATCGGCGGGGGACGGGAGAGTCACACCACTAACTATGGCTACACCTTC | CAIGGGRESHTTNYGYTF
NA | TRBJ2-7 | TRBD1 | TRBV7-9 | TGTGCCAGCAGCCCCCGGGACAGGGGCTACGAGCAGTACTTC | CASSPRDRGYEQYF
NA | TRBJ2-7 | NA | TRBV5-1 | TGCGCCAGCTCACCCCAGGGATCTGGAGAGCAGTACTTC | CASSPQGSGEQYF